This T cell receptor beta chain was observed in a study of response to subunit inactivated influenza vaccine. Study results and caveats: Authors suggested seasonal influenza vaccinations each recruit few new T cells.

There are many counts of this clonotype. The target antigen is unknown. Each CDR3 protein gets one entry after TCRdb re-called the RT-PCR reads with MiXCR. The sample carries about 650,000 distinct CDR3 sequences, around 15% recorded once. This specimen was PBMCs from blood, taken 14 to 15 days before vaccination. The receptor's source is a man aged 45-65 years who received an inactivated influenza vaccine.

For the CDR3, the DNA is TGCGCCAGCAGCTTGGAGGGCGGTAGACGGATCGCAGATACGCAGTATTTT. Residues: CASSLEGGRRIADTQYF. This chain links TRBV5-1 with TRBJ2-3; D unclear. Germline lookup yields CDR1 SGHRS and CDR2 YFSETQ. This CDR3 region has 17 residues. V lost 0 bases, J lost 4 bases, and 18 bases lay in between. Full variable domain (outside the CDR3, taken from reference TRBV5-1 and TRBJ2-3): KAGVTQTPRYLIKTRGQQVTLSCSPISGHRSVSWYQQTPGQGLQFLFEYFSETQRNKGNFPGRFSGRQFSNSRSEMNVSTLELGDSALYLCASSLEGGRRIADTQYFGPGTRLTVL.